The 13 T cell receptor beta chains below all came from one sample that was sequenced in a study of blood T cell repertoires in COVID-19. Clones were sequenced by immunoSEQ multiplex PCR, and TCRdb holds only the in-frame ones, with some missing. The sample gives 60,000 to 70,000 clones, about 85% of which show up once; around 3.2% is in the top ten. The specimen sequenced was peripheral blood. The receptors stem from a man older than 75 with acute or convalescent COVID-19.

This chain joins TRBV5-1 and TRBJ2-5; TRBD1 aligns across 8 bases. Germline values: CDR1 SGHRS, CDR2 YFSETQ. This CDR3 is 16 amino acids long. The junction had 13 bases not matched to a gene; V was cut back by 5 bases and J by 4 bases. CDR3 in amino acids: CASRHYQGALSETQYF. The CDR3 DNA reads TGCGCCAGCAGACACTATCAGGGGGCGCTATCAGAGACCCAGTACTTC.

This sequence joins TRBV2 and TRBJ2-3; D possibly corresponds to TRBD1 (5 bases). The germline gives CDR1 SNHLY, CDR2 FYNNEI. This CDR3 is built from 14 residues. V shed 4 bases and J shed 6 bases, with 14 bases lying between them. DNA of the CDR3: TGTGCCAGCAGTGGGGTAGGGGTCGGGGATACGCAGTATTTT. This gives the protein CASSGVGVGDTQYF. The complete variable domain, with remaining parts taken from reference TRBV2 and TRBJ2-3, reads EPEVTQTPSHQVTQMGQEVILRCVPISNHLYFYWYRQILGQKVEFLVSFYNNEISEKSEIFDDQFSVERPDGSNFTLKIRSTKLEDSAMYFCASSGVGVGDTQYFGPGTRLTVL.

This clone was observed a single time. This chain connects TRBV6-5 to TRBJ1-1; 7 bases are shared with TRBD1. V lost 5 bases to trimming and J lost 10 bases; unmatched junction nucleotides: 10. From germline, CDR1 is MNHEY and CDR2 SVGAGI. The CDR3 has 13 amino acids. CDR3 in amino acids: CASSRQGARRAFF. In DNA form, the CDR3 reads TGTGCCAGCAGTCGACAGGGAGCGAGGAGAGCTTTCTTT.

The chain is built from TRBV11-2 and TRBJ1-4, with a tentative D call TRBD1 (5 bases). Germline-derived CDR1 and CDR2 are SGHAT and FQNNGV. The CDR3 runs 17 residues. The V gene lost 6 bases and the J gene lost 3 bases, with 20 bases spanning the gap. CDR3: CASSPTARELPNEKLFF. CDR3 DNA: TGTGCCAGCAGTCCCACAGCCAGGGAATTGCCTAATGAAAAACTGTTTTTT.

This rearrangement joins TRBV5-1 to TRBJ2-3, with 7 bases that match TRBD2. This CDR3 is 16 amino acids long. CDR1 and CDR2 from the germline V gene are SGHRS and YFSETQ. V gave up 0 bases and J gave up 1 base; unmatched junction bases: 5. The CDR3 spells CASSLAPGGGTDTQYF. The CDR3 nucleotides read TGCGCCAGCAGCTTGGCTCCGGGAGGTGGCACAGATACGCAGTATTTT.

The chain combines TRBV19 with TRBJ1-2, with D tentatively TRBD1 (6 bases). Germline CDR1 is LNHDA and CDR2 is SQIVND (reference sequence). V was clipped by 5 bases and J by 2 bases, with 15 bases between them. The CDR3 contains 15 residues. The CDR3: CASSPDRIANYGYTF. The DNA of the CDR3 is TGTGCCAGTAGTCCTGACAGGATAGCCAACTATGGCTACACCTTC. The whole variable domain, filled in from reference TRBV19 and TRBJ1-2, reads DGGITQSPKYLFRKEGQNVTLSCEQNLNHDAMYWYRQDPGQGLRLIYYSQIVNDFQKGDIAEGYSVSREKKESFPLTVTSAQKNPTAFYLCASSPDRIANYGYTFGSGTRLTVV.

The V and J genes are TRBV10-3 and TRBJ2-1; D uncertain. The germline CDR1 and CDR2 sequences are ENHRY and SYGVKD. V was cut by 2 bases and J by 1 base, with 6 bases left in between. This CDR3 has 14 amino acids. The CDR3 DNA follows: TGTGCCATCAGTGAGACTCTGTCCTACAATGAGCAGTTCTTC. This codes for CAISETLSYNEQFF.

This chain joins TRBV6-4 and TRBJ1-5, with D perhaps matching TRBD1 (5 bases). The V and J ends lost 4 bases and 2 bases respectively, with 12 bases between them. Germline V gene data show CDR1 as MRHNA and CDR2 as SNTAGT. The CDR3 spans 15 residues. CDR3: CASSVSGGGNQPQHF. DNA of the CDR3: TGTGCCAGCAGTGTCTCCGGGGGAGGCAATCAGCCCCAGCATTTT.

The chain joins TRBV4-3 to TRBJ2-7; 11 bases agree with TRBD1. V shed 1 base and J 2 bases; nucleotides not matched to a gene: 4. Germline CDR1 LGHNA, CDR2 YSLEER. The CDR3 has 16 amino acids. The CDR3: CASSQGGGQGAYEQYF. CDR3 nucleotide sequence: TGCGCCAGCAGCCAAGGGGGGGGACAGGGGGCCTACGAGCAGTACTTC.

V is TRBV4-2 and J is TRBJ1-1; 7 bases align to TRBD1. The trim removed 4 bases at V and 2 bases at J, leaving 7 bases unmatched. This CDR3 has 15 residues. CDR1 is LGHNA and CDR2 is YNFKEQ in the germline V gene. CDR3 DNA sequence: TGTGCCAGCAGCCCCATTGGGACAGATAACACTGAAGCTTTCTTT. This sequence encodes CASSPIGTDNTEAFF.

Worth noting for this clone: Other nucleotide sequences in the sample specify the same CDR3. The V gene is TRBV3-1 (or the pseudogene TRBV3-2), the J gene TRBJ1-5; 10 positions agree with TRBD1. The CDR3 spans 13 residues. Trimming at V came to 3 bases and at J to 7 bases, leaving 0 bases not matched to a gene. From germline, CDR1 is LGHDT and CDR2 YNNKEL (reference sequence). CDR3 sequence reads: CASSQDRGQPQHF. The CDR3, as DNA: TGTGCCAGCAGCCAGGACAGGGGGCAGCCCCAGCATTTT.

CDR3 amino acids: CASSSRTSGWGLYNEQFF. The CDR3 region has the DNA TGTGCCAGCAGCTCGAGGACTAGCGGGTGGGGTCTCTACAATGAGCAGTTCTTC. The rearrangement links TRBV9 to TRBJ2-1; TRBD2 matches at 11 bases. The J segment lost 3 bases and the V segment lost 4 bases, leaving 12 bases of the junction unmatched. Germline V gives CDR1 SGDLS, CDR2 YYNGEE. This CDR3 spans 18 amino acids.

The chain couples TRBV10-1 to TRBJ2-3; the D gene is possibly TRBD1 (5 bases). This CDR3 contains 13 residues. Trimming cost V 10 bases and J 1 base, with 12 bases left between them. Germline V lookup: CDR1 WNHNN, CDR2 SYGVQD (reference sequence). CDR3: CATQLRGTDTQYF. CDR3 coding DNA: TGCGCCACACAACTCAGGGGCACAGATACGCAGTATTTT.